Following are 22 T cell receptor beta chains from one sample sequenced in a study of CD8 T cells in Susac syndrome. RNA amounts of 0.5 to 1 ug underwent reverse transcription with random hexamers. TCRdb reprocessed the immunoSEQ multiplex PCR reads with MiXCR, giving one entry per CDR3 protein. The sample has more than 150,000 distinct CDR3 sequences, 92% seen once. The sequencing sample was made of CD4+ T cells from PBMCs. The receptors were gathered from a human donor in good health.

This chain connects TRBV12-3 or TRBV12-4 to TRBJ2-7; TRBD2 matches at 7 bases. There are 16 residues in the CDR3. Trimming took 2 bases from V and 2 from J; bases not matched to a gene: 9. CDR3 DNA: TGTGCCAGCAGTTTAAATCCTAGCGGAGGCCCCTACGAGCAGTACTTC. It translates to CASSLNPSGGPYEQYF.

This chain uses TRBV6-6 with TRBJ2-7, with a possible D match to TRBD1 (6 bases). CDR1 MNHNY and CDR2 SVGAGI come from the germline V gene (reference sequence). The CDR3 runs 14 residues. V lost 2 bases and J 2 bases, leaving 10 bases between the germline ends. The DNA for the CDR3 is TGTGCCAGCAGTTACCAAGGACAGACCTACGAGCAGTACTTC. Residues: CASSYQGQTYEQYF.

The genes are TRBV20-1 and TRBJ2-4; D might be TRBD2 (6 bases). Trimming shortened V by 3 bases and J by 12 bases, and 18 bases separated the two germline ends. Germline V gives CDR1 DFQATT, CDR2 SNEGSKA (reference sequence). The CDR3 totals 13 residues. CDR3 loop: CSASPEGTNDQYF. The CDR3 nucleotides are TGCAGTGCTAGCCCGGAGGGAACTAATGATCAGTACTTC.

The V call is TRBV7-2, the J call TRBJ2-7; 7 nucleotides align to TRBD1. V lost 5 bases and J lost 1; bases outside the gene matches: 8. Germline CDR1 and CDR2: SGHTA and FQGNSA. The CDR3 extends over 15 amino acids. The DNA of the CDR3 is TGTGCCAGCAGCCCCGGGACAGCTATGTCCTACGAGCAGTACTTC. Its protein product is CASSPGTAMSYEQYF.

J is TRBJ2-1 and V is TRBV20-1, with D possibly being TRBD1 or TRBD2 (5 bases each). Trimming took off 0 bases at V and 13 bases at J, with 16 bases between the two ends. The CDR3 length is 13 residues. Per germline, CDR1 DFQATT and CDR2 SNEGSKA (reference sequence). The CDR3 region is CSARDWGPGDQFF. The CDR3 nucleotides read TGCAGTGCTAGAGATTGGGGCCCCGGGGACCAGTTCTTC.

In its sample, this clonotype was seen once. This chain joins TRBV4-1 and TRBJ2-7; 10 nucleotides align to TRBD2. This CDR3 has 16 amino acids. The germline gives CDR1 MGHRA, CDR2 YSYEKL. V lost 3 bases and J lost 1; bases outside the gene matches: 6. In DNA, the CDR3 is TGCGCCAGCAGCCATTTAGCGGGAGGATTATCCTACGAGCAGTACTTC. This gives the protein CASSHLAGGLSYEQYF.

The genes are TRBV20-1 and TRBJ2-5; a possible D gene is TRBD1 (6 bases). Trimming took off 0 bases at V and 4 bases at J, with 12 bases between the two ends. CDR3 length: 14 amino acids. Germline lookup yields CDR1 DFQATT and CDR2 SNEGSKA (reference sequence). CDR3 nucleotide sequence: TGCAGTGCTAGAGATCGGCAAGGGGGAGAGACCCAGTACTTC. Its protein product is CSARDRQGGETQYF.

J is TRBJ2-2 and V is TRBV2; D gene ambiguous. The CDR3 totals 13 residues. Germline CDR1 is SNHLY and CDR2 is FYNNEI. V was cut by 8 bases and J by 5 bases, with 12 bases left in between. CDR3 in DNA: TGTGCCAGCCACCGATCTTTTACCGGGGAGCTGTTTTTT. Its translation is CASHRSFTGELFF.

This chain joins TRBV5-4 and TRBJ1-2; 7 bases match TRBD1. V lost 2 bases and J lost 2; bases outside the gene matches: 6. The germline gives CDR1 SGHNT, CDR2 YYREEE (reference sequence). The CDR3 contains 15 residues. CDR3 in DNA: TGTGCCAGCAGCTTAGGGGGCCAGGGAAACTATGGCTACACCTTC. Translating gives CASSLGGQGNYGYTF.

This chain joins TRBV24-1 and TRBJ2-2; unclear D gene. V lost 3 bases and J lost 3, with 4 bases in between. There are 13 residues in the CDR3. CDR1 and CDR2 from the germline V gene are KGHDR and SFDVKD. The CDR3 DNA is TGTGCCACCAGTGATGACCACACCGGGGAGCTGTTTTTT. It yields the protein CATSDDHTGELFF.

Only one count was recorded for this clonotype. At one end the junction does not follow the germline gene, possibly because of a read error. In nucleotides, the CDR3 is TGCGCCAGCAGTTACTCGATAACTAGCGGGAGATACGAGCAGTACTTC. As protein: CASSYSITSGRYEQYF. This sequence joins TRBV6-5 and TRBJ2-7; 11 bases are shared with TRBD2. The V gene's germline CDR1 is MNHEY and CDR2 SVGAGI. The CDR3 is 16 amino acids.

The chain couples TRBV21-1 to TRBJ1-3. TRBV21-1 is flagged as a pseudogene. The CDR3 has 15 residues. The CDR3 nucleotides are TGTGCCAGCAGCAAAGATTGTATCTCTGGAAACACCATATATTTT. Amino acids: CASSKDCISGNTIYF.

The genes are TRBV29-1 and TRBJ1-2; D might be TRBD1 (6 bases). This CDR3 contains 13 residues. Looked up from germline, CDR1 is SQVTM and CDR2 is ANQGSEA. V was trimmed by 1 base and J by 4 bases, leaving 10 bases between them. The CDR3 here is CSVEAGGFYGYTF. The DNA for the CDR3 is TGCAGCGTTGAAGCCGGGGGCTTCTATGGCTACACCTTC.

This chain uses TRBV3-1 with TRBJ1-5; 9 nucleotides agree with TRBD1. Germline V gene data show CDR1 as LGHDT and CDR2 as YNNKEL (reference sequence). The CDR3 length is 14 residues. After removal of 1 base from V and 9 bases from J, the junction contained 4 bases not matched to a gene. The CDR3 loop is CASSQADRGRPQHF. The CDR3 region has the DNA TGTGCCAGCAGCCAAGCAGACAGGGGGAGGCCCCAGCATTTT.

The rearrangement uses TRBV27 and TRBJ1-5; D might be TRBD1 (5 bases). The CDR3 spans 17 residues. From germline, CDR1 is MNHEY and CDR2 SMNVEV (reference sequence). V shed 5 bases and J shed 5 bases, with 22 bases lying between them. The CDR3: CASSRSGTGPAYQPQHF. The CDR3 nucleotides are TGTGCCAGCAGTAGATCCGGGACGGGACCGGCCTATCAGCCCCAGCATTTT.

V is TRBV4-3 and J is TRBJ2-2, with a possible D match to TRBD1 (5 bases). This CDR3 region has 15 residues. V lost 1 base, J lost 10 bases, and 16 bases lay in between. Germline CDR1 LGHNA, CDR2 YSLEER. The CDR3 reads CASSQGPGWITELFF. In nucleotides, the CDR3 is TGCGCCAGCAGCCAAGGCCCAGGGTGGATAACGGAGCTGTTTTTT.

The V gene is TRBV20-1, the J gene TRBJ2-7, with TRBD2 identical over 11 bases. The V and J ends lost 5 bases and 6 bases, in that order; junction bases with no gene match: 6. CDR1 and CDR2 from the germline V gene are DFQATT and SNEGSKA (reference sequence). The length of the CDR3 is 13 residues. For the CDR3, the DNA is TGCAGTGCTCATAGCGGGGGGGCTTCCGAGCAGTACTTC. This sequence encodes CSAHSGGASEQYF.

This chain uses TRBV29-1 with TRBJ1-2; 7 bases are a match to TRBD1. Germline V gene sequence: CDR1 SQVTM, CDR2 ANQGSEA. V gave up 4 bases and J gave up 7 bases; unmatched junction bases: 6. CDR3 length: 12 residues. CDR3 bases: TGCAGCGTTGGCGACAGGGCGGGTGGCTACACCTTC. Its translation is CSVGDRAGGYTF.

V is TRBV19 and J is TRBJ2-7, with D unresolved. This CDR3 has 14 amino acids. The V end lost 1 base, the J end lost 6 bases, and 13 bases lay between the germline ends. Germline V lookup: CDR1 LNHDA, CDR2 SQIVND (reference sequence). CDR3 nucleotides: TGTGCCAGTAGTATAGCCCACGGGCCGGGCGAGCAGTACTTC. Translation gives CASSIAHGPGEQYF.

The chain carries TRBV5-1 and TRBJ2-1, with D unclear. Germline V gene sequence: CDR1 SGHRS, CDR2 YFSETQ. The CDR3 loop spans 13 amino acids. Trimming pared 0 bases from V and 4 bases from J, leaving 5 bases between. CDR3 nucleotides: TGCGCCAGCAGCTTGGACAATTACAATGAGCAGTTCTTC. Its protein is CASSLDNYNEQFF.

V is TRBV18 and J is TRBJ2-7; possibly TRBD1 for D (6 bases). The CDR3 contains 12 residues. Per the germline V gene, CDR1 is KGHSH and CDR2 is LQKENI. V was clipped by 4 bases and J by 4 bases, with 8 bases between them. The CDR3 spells CASSRDKYEQYF. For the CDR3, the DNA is TGTGCCAGCTCACGGGACAAGTACGAGCAGTACTTC.

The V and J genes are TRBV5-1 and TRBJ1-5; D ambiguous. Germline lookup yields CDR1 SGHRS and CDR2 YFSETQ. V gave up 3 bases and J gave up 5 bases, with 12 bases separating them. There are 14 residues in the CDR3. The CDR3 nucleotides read TGCGCCAGCAGCTGGAGGAGTGGCGATCAGCCCCAGCATTTT. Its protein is CASSWRSGDQPQHF.